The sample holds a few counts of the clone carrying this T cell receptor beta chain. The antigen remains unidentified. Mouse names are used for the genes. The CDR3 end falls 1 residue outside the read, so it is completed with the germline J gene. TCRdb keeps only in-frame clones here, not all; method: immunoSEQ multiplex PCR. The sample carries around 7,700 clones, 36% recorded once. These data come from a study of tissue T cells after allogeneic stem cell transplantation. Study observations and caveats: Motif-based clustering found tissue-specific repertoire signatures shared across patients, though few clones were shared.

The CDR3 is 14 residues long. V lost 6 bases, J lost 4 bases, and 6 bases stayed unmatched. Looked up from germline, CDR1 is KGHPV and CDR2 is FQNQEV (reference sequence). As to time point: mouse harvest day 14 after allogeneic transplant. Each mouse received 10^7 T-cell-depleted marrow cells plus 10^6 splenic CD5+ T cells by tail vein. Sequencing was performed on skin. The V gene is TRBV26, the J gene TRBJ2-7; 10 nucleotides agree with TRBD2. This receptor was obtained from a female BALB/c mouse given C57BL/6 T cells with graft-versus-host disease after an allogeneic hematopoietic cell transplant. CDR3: CASSPGLGRYEQYF. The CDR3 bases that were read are TGTGCCAGCAGCCCGGGACTGGGGCGATATGAACAGTAC.